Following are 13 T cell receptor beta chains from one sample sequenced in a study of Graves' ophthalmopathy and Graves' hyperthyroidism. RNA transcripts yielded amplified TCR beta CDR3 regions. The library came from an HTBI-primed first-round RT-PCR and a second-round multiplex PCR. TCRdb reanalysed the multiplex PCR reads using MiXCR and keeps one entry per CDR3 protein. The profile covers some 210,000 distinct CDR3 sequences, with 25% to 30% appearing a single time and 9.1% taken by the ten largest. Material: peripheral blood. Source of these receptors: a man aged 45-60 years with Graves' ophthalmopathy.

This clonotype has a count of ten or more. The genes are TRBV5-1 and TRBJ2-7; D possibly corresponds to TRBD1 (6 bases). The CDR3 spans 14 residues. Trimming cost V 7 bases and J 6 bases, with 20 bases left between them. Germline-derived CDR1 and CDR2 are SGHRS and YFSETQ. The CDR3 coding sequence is TGCGCCAGCTTCATCGGACAAGGGGGTGGCGAGCAGTACTTC. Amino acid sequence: CASFIGQGGGEQYF.

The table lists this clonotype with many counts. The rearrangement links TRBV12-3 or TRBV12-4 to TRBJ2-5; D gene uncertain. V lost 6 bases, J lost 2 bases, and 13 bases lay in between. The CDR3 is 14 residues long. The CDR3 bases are TGTGCCAGCAGCTTCTTAATAAATCAAGAGACCCAGTACTTC. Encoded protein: CASSFLINQETQYF.

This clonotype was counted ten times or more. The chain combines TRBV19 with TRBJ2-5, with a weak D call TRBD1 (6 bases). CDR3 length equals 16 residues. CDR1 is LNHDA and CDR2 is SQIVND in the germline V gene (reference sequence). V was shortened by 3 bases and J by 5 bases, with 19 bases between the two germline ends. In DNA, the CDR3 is TGTGCCAGTAGTATCCGGTACCCCCAGGGGATGGAGACCCAGTACTTC. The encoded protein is CASSIRYPQGMETQYF.

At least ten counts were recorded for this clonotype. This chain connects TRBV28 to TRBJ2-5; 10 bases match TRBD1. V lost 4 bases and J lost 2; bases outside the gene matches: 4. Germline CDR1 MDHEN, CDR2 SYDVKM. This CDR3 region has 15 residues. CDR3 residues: CASSSRDRGQETQYF. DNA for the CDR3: TGTGCCAGCAGTTCCCGGGACAGGGGACAAGAGACCCAGTACTTC. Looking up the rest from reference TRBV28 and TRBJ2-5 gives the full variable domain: DVKVTQSSRYLVKRTGEKVFLECVQDMDHENMFWYRQDPGLGLRLIYFSYDVKMKEKGDIPEGYSVSREKKERFSLILESASTNQTSMYLCASSSRDRGQETQYFGPGTRLLVL.

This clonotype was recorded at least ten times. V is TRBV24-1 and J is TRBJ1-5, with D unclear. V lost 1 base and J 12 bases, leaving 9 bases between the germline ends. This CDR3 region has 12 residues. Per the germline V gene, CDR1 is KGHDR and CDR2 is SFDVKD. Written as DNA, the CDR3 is TGTGCCACCAGTGATTTCCGAGGGCGCCAGCATTTT. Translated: CATSDFRGRQHF.

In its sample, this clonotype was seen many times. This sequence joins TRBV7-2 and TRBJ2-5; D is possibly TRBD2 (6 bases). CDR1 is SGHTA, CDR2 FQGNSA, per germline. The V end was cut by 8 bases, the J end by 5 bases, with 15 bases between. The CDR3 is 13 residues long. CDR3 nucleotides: TGTGCCAGCGCCGCCGGGGGTTCGGAGACCCAGTACTTC. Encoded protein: CASAAGGSETQYF.

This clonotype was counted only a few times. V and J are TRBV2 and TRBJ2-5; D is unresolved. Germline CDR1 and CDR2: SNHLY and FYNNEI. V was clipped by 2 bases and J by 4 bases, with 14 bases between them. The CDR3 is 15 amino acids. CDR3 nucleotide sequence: TGTGCCAGCAGTGAATACTCCGTCGTAGGAGAGACCCAGTACTTC. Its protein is CASSEYSVVGETQYF.

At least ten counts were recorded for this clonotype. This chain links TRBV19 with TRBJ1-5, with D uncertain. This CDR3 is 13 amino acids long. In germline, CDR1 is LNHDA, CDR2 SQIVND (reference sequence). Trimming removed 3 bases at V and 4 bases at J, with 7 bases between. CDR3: CASSMSVNQPQHF. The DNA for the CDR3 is TGTGCCAGTAGTATGTCGGTGAATCAGCCCCAGCATTTT. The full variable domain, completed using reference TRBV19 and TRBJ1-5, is DGGITQSPKYLFRKEGQNVTLSCEQNLNHDAMYWYRQDPGQGLRLIYYSQIVNDFQKGDIAEGYSVSREKKESFPLTVTSAQKNPTAFYLCASSMSVNQPQHFGDGTRLSIL.

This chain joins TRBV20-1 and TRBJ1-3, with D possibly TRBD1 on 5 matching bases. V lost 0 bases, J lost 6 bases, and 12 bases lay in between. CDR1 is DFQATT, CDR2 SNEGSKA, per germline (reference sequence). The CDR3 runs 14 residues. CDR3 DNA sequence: TGCAGTGCTAGAGATGGGACGGTAGTAAACACCATATATTTT. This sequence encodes CSARDGTVVNTIYF.

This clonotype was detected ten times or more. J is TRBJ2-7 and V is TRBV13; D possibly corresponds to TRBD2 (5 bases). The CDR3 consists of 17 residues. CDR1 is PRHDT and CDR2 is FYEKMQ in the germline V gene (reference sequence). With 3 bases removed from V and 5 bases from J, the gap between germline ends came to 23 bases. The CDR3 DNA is TGTGCCAGCAGCTTTGGCAGGAGCGGCTATCCGACGGACGAGCAGTACTTC. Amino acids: CASSFGRSGYPTDEQYF.

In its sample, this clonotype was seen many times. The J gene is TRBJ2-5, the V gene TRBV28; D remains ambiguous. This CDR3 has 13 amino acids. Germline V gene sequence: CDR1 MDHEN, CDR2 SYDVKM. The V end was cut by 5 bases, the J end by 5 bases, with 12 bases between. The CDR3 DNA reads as TGTGCCAGCAGTCGCCAGCCTAGGGAGACCCAGTACTTC. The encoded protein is CASSRQPRETQYF.

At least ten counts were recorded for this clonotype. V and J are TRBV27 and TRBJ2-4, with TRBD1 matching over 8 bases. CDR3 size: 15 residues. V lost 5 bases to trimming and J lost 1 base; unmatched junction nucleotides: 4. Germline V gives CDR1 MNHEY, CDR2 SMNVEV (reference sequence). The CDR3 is CASSLRTGAKNIQYF. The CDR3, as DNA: TGTGCCAGCAGTCTCAGGACAGGGGCCAAAAACATTCAGTACTTC.

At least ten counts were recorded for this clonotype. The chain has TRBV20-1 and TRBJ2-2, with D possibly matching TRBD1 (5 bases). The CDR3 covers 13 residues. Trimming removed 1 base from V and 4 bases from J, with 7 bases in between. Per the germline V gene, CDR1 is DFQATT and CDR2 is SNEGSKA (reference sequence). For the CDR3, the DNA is TGCAGTGCTAGAGGGACACCCACCGGGGAGCTGTTTTTT. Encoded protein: CSARGTPTGELFF.